This record covers a single TCR beta chain. The length of the CDR3 is 16 residues. From germline, CDR1 is GTSNPN and CDR2 SVGIG (reference sequence). After removal of 2 bases from V and 6 bases from J, the junction contained 7 bases not matched to a gene. This specimen belongs to a study of T cell repertoires in ileal Crohn's disease. Using immunoSEQ multiplex PCR, the repertoire was profiled, and TCRdb retains in-frame clones only, with some absent. The table lists some 11,000 clones, roughly 72% of them singletons. The source is an adult with Crohn's disease. The sample consisted of ileal tissue. The gene calls are TRBV30 and TRBJ2-2; 12 bases match TRBD1. The CDR3 region has the DNA TGTGCCTGGAGTAGGGGGACAGGGGGCAAAGCCGGGGAGCTGTTTTTT. Amino acids: CAWSRGTGGKAGELFF.